This T cell receptor (beta chain) was sequenced for a study of cytomegalovirus exposure and HLA in healthy donors listed by TCRdb under 2017. Describing the broader study: In an earlier analysis of fewer than 750 of the donors, 250 to 350 Gb of sequence data and 90 million to 120 million unique TCR beta sequences from about 179 million T cells were reported. To predict cytomegalovirus infection status, the study combined high-throughput TCR immunosequencing, statistical association of individual TCRs with disease status, and machine learning. The study used immunosequencing to profile the T cell repertoires of approximately 690 subjects and linked those repertoires to cytomegalovirus serostatus. Among about 400 genotyped donors of the cohort, an average of around 220,000 unique TCR beta nucleotide sequences was sequenced per donor, of which 15% to 20% were non-productive. Rather than using new phenotypic data, the later analysis identified candidate immune exposures from TCR beta sequences and from how often those sequences occurred across donors. The number of typed donors differed by locus: about 620-640 for A, B, C, DRB1 and DQB1; 500 to 550 for DQA1; some 610 for DPA1; and around 490 for DPB1. A separate validation cohort of about 110 different subjects was used in addition to the roughly 620-subject first cohort. Five DR-DQ haplotypes were handled as single units for association and clustering because linkage in the cohort was strong. An earlier analysis of a few hundred of the donors applied high-throughput TCR beta sequencing to assess whether each TCR beta V gene segment acted as functional or pseudogenic. A later analysis re-analyzed previously published TCR beta repertoires from 550 to 700 donors and added high-resolution HLA genotyping to study TCR occurrence patterns. Both class I and class II loci were covered by HLA typing, at four-digit resolution. Of the roughly 420 genotyped donors, 70% to 90% were placed in the genetic ancestry cluster associated with self-reported Caucasian donors. A later genetic analysis took genome-wide SNP genotypes for about three fifths of the 666 donors and used that subset as a discovery cohort. The aim of the study was to test whether cataloging public T cell receptors could identify signatures of past pathogen exposure. Donor age, sex, ethnicity and CMV serostatus were compiled together with the repertoire data. All discovery cohort repertoires had been generated on a single sequencing platform. Around 330 gigabases of sequencing data and around 80 million unique TCR sequences made up an early release that covered approximately 650 HLA-typed donors. Study-level results and caveats: Most TCR sequences were observed very rarely across donors, whereas some public TCRs were present in many individuals. An earlier analysis of 587 of the donors showed that most TCR beta V segments appeared in productive rearrangements either about 87% or about 30% of the time, which broadly matched IMGT annotations. The only immune exposure information available for the cohort was CMV serostatus. Compared with equally common non-associated chains, HLA-associated TCR beta chains in a later analysis were more clonally expanded and had lower generation probabilities. At a false discovery rate of 0.05, a later analysis linked about 17,000 TCR beta sequences to specific HLA alleles. Several of the top co-occurrence clusters appeared to be linked to parvovirus B19, influenza, CMV and Epstein-Barr virus, according to a later analysis. A further reported finding was that TCR beta sequences accurately predicted the HLA-A and HLA-B alleles for most subjects in the first cohort. Cytomegalovirus status was reported to be diagnosed by the classifier with high specificity and sensitivity in both the original and validation cohorts. It was suggested by the authors that the approach could potentially be generalized to other disease states and immunological phenotypes. Presence/absence analyses assumed roughly uniform sequencing depth across donors, an assumption that may not hold. Because the 87-base-pair reads could not distinguish some IMGT-functional V segments, including TRBV6-2 and TRBV6-3, those segments were excluded. Three of the identified cytomegalovirus-associated TCR beta chains were confirmed in vitro to be specific for cytomegalovirus antigens. About 15 rarely observed V segments, including chromosome 9 orphons, were excluded from the earlier analysis of several hundred of the donors because counts were too low. V-gene and J-gene trimming of TCR beta chains was associated with a missense DCLRE1C variant in a later genetic analysis, and the association was replicated in an independent cohort. A later analysis found that most CMV-associated TCR beta chains appeared HLA-restricted, with HLA associations seemingly driven largely by CMV exposure. The cohort was sequenced for TCR beta chains only, and without alpha or paired-chain data the features that could be detected were limited. Linkage disequilibrium might explain the correlated functional status among segregating V segments, but an unknown experimental factor could not be excluded. In a later genetic analysis, fewer N-insertions in productive TCRs were reported among donors in an Asian-associated ancestry cluster than the roughly 700-donor mean. HLA typing was unavailable for some donors at each locus, so association tests used only the typed subset. A group of highly shared sequence variants was considered likely to be a technical artifact of the sequencing pipeline. The study gave a list of some 150 TCR beta chains associated with cytomegalovirus. In a later analysis, TCR association rates were found to vary across HLA loci, with the most associated TCRs seen for DRB1 alleles and the fewest for HLA-C alleles. When HLA alleles, especially DR and DQ, strongly co-occurred, attributing TCR associations to individual alleles was difficult.

V lost 1 base and J lost 5 bases, and the count of bases not matched to a germline gene is 13. Including the terminal cysteine and phenylalanine, the CDR3 comprises 18 residues. Only the CDR3 DNA stays, 54 bases, in frame from base 1. Reading the germline V gene gives CDR1 SGHNT and CDR2 YENEEA. The cohort consisted of 600 to 700 healthy bone marrow donors. At the time of sampling, every cohort member was nominally healthy, though immune exposures that went unrecorded were likely present. The donor was CMV seronegative and was included in the group of a few hundred seronegative cohort members. Every donor gave a peripheral blood sample, and the peripheral blood mononuclear cells from that sample were used for TCR beta sequencing. The Qiagen DNeasy Blood Extraction Kit was used to extract genomic DNA from the blood cell samples. About this clone: The target of this receptor is not known. The input lacks base qualities; no much larger clone sits a single base away.

Library construction relied on the immunoSEQ multiplex PCR assay. For the multiplex PCR, a mixture combining 60 forward primers for TCR Vbeta segments and 13 reverse primers for TCR Jbeta segments was used. Amplification of the CDR3 region of rearranged TCR beta genes was performed with a multiplex PCR assay on genomic DNA. The amplified TCR beta libraries were sequenced on the Illumina HiSeq System as 87-base-pair reads. The study's own analysis went as follows. A later analysis tallied about 77 million unique TCR beta chains across the 610 or so repertoires, and some 12 million of those chains were shared by two or more donors. Raw reads were error-corrected and collapsed into unique sequences by a nearest-neighbor algorithm in which closely related sequences were merged to remove PCR and sequencing errors. V, D and J gene segments were assigned by aligning CDR3 sequences to IMGT reference sequences. For a sequence to be retained, a match of at least six nucleotides was required to both a V gene segment and a J gene segment. A rearrangement counted as productive if the CDR3 had no stop codons and remained in frame with V and J, and every other rearrangement counted as non-productive. CDR3 was defined according to IMGT convention as the region running from the second conserved V-encoded cysteine to the conserved J-encoded phenylalanine. The earlier analysis of some 600 of the donors excluded sequences that lacked an unambiguous match to a single V gene segment. An earlier analysis of a few hundred of the donors classified V segments as functional when productive rearrangements were above 56.7% and as segregating when the standard deviation between donors was above 5%. To diagnose cytomegalovirus status from the catalog of TCR beta chain sequences, a statistical classification framework was built. In a later analysis, V and J genes were assigned by comparing TCR nucleotide sequences against IMGT/GENE-DB human TR gene sequences. Using the TCRdist pipeline, a later analysis assigned CDR3 sequences along with most-parsimonious VDJ recombination scenarios. In a later analysis, each TCR beta chain was defined by its CDR3 amino acid sequence together with its V-gene family, and reads lacking a unique V-gene family were excluded. As a way to deal with suspected cross-contamination and a sequencing artifact, a later analysis dropped 500 to 700 nucleotide sequences that were highly shared and had low generation probability. A later analysis calculated a clonal expansion index for each public chain from normalized within-repertoire ranks of inferred template counts. A later analysis computed generation probabilities with a VDJ recombination model fitted to out-of-frame rearrangements, and checked the results against IGoR. A later analysis scored TCR-TCR, TCR-HLA and TCR-CMV co-occurrence with hypergeometric tests, applying a repertoire-size bias correction to TCR pairs. False discovery rates were estimated in a later analysis by permuting HLA or CMV assignments 20 times. In a later analysis, co-occurring TCRs were grouped using DBSCAN, and TCRdist sequence similarity was added for clustering within HLA-allele-positive subsets. For co-occurrence clustering, repertoires with fewer than 30,000 or more than 120,000 public chains were excluded, along with 4 to 6 repertoires with anomalous nucleotide sharing. What TCRdb holds here is the immuneACCESS table cut down to in-frame rearrangements. Part of the clones is not present; checked against another copy, under half of the missing clones reflect an unresolved V gene, and the others are unexplained. Clone size and V and J calls were adopted from that table, with D and trimming inferred from the DNA. The sample table shows around 25,000 clones, and 79% are seen once. Of the sample, 4% to 5.5% is held by the ten largest clones.

This TCR was recovered from a male donor in good health and CMV-seronegative. Material: PBMCs. The receptor chain draws on TRBV11-3 and TRBJ2-1; TRBD2 matches 8 bases in the middle. This receptor has the CDR3 CASSLGLGDGGGNNEQFF. The nucleotides are TGTGCCAGCAGCTTAGGTCTTGGGGATGGCGGGGGGAACAATGAGCAGTTCTTC.